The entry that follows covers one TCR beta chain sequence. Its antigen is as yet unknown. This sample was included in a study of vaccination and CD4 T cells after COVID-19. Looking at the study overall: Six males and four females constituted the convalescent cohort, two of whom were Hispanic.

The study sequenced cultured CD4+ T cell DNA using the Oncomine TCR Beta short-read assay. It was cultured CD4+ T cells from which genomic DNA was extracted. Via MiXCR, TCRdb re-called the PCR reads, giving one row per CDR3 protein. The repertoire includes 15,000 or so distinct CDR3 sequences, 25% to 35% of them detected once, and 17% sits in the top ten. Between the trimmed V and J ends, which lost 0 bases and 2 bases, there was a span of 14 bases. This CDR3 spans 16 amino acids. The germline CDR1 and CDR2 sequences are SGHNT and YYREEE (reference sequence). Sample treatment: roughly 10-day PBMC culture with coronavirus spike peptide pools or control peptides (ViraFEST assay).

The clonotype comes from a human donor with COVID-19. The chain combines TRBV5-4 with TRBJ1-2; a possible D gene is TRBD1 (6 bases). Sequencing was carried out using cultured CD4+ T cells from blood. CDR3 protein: CASSLVRQAGNYGYTF. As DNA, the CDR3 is TGTGCCAGCAGCTTGGTGCGACAGGCCGGCAACTATGGCTACACCTTC.